In its sample, the clone carrying this TCR beta chain was seen many times. What it recognizes is unknown. In TCRdb, the 5' RACE reads were re-called with MiXCR into one record per CDR3 protein. Among approximately 100,000 distinct CDR3 sequences listed, roughly 8% were seen once. The data are from a study of CD8 T cells in ankylosing spondylitis. General study points: Researchers reportedly found disease-linked clones significantly enriched in matched ankylosing spondylitis synovial fluid. A TCR beta motif of fewer than ten highly homologous variants seemed to mark ankylosing spondylitis blood. Before this, some motif variants had been reported in reactive arthritis synovial fluid and blood.

The TCR originated in a male donor with ankylosing spondylitis or in good health (not recorded which). Sequencing was performed on blood, either unsorted or a sorted T cell fraction (not recorded which).

This chain's CDR3 is CSARGTSGGSEQFF. The CDR3 nucleotides read TGCAGTGCTCGGGGGACTAGCGGGGGAAGTGAGCAGTTCTTC. V is TRBV20-1 and J is TRBJ2-1; TRBD2 matches 14 bases. The junction had 6 bases not matched to a gene; V was cut back by 5 bases and J by 9 bases. The CDR3 is 14 amino acids. The germline V gene encodes CDR1 DFQATT and CDR2 SNEGSKA (reference sequence).